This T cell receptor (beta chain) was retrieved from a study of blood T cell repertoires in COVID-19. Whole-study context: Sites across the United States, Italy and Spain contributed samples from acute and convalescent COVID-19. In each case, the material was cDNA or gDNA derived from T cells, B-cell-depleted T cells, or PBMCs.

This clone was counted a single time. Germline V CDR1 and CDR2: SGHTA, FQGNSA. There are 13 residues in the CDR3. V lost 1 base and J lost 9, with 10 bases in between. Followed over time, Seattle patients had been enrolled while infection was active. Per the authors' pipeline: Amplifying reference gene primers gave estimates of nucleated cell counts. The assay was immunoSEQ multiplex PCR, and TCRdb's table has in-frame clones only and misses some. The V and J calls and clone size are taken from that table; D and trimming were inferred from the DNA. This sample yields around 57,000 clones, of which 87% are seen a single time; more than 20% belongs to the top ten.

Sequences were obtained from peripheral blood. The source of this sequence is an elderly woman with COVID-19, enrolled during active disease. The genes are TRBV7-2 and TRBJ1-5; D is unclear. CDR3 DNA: TGTGCCAGCAGCTTAGTGACTTCGACGCCCCAGCATTTT. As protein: CASSLVTSTPQHF.